These 7 T cell receptor beta chains originate from one sample sequenced in a study of Graves' ophthalmopathy and Graves' hyperthyroidism. Beta-chain TCR CDR3 regions were amplified from RNA transcripts. A first-round RT-PCR used HTBI primers, followed by a second-round multiplex PCR. TCRdb itself ran the multiplex PCR reads through MiXCR, one entry per CDR3 protein. The sample shows 580,000 or so distinct CDR3 sequences, 35% to 45% of them seen only once. The specimen sequenced was peripheral blood or thyroid tissue (not recorded which). Receptors were obtained from an adult man with Graves' hyperthyroidism.

Ten or more counts support this clonotype. The chain is built from TRBV6-4 and TRBJ1-6; D not resolved. Germline assignment: CDR1 MRHNA and CDR2 SNTAGT. CDR3 length: 16 amino acids. The V end was cut by 8 bases, the J end by 9 bases, with 23 bases between. CDR3 amino acids: CASQDTRKTKFSPLHF. In DNA, the CDR3 is TGTGCCAGCCAAGATACACGGAAAACCAAGTTTTCACCCCTCCACTTT.

This clonotype has ten or more counts. The chain couples TRBV14 to TRBJ1-1, with D unresolved. This CDR3 spans 15 amino acids. Trimming left V 0 bases short and J 6 bases short, with 14 bases between. Germline CDR1 reads SGHDN; CDR2 reads FVKESK. The CDR3 sequence: CASSQERVPSAEAFF. The CDR3 bases are TGTGCCAGCAGCCAAGAACGGGTCCCGAGTGCTGAAGCTTTCTTT.

This clonotype was detected a few times. CDR3 bases: TGTGCCAGCAGTTTATTCCGGGGTGATGGCTACACCTTC. Residues: CASSLFRGDGYTF. The V call is TRBV27, the J call TRBJ1-2; D call uncertain. Looked up from germline, CDR1 is MNHEY and CDR2 is SMNVEV (reference sequence). V shed 1 base and J shed 6 bases, with 9 bases lying between them. The CDR3 extends over 13 amino acids.

This clonotype has more than one count but fewer than ten. A read error may explain this, as a much larger clone is one base away. V gene TRBV28 combines with J gene TRBJ1-6; D is unresolved. V was clipped by 3 bases and J by 7 bases, with 4 bases between them. The CDR3 loop spans 12 amino acids. The germline gives CDR1 MDHEN, CDR2 SYDVKM. CDR3 amino acids: CASSFQNSPLHF. The DNA of the CDR3 is TGTGCCAGCAGTTTTCAGAATTCACCCCTCCACTTT.

This clonotype was recorded many times. The gene calls are TRBV14 and TRBJ1-4, with 10 bases that match TRBD1. Germline CDR1 reads SGHDN; CDR2 reads FVKESK. The junction had 8 bases not matched to a gene; V was cut back by 2 bases and J by 8 bases. The CDR3 has 16 amino acids. This CDR3 is CASSQIVGTGEEKLFF. In DNA, the CDR3 is TGTGCCAGCAGCCAAATAGTAGGGACAGGGGAGGAAAAACTGTTTTTT.

This clonotype came up once. The chain has TRBV10-3 and TRBJ1-5, with D possibly TRBD1 on 5 matching bases. The CDR3 contains 13 residues. V was clipped by 4 bases and J by 11 bases, with 15 bases between them. Germline V lookup: CDR1 ENHRY, CDR2 SYGVKD. The CDR3 is CAISGARVETQHF. The CDR3 DNA is TGTGCCATCAGTGGGGCCAGGGTTGAGACCCAGCATTTT.

As to this clonotype: Possible read error: a much larger clone is one base away. V is TRBV5-4 and J is TRBJ2-2; 9 bases line up with TRBD2. Germline assignment: CDR1 SGHNT and CDR2 YYREEE (reference sequence). V was clipped by 2 bases and J by 8 bases; unmatched bases: 10. This CDR3 comprises 16 residues. In DNA, the CDR3 is TGTGCCAGCAGCTTTGGAGCGGGGGGAAAGCTAGGGGAGCTGTTTTTT. Translating gives CASSFGAGGKLGELFF.